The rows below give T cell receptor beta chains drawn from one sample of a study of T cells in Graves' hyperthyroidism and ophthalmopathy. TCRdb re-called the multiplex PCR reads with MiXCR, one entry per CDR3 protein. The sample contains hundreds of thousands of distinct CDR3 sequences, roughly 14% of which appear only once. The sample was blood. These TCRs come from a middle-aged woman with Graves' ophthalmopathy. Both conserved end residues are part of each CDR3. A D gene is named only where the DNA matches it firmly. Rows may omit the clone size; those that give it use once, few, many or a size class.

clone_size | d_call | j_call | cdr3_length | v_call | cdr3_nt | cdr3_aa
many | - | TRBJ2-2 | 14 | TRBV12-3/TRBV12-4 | TGTGCCAGCACCCGTCGAACAGGCACCGGGGAGCTGTTTTTT | CASTRRTGTGELFF
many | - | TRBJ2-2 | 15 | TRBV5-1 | TGCGCCAGCAAACGAGGGGACCAGAACACCGGGGAGCTGTTTTTT | CASKRGDQNTGELFF
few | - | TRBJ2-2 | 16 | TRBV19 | TGTGCCAGTAGTCGAGGGGGGGCGGCGAGCACCGGGGAGCTGTTTTTT | CASSRGGAASTGELFF
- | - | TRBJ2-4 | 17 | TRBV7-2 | TGTGCCAGCAGCTTAGGCCCTCGAGAGCTAGCCAAAAACATTCAGTACTTC | CASSLGPRELAKNIQYF
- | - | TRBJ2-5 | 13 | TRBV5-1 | TGCGCCAGCAGTCAGGTTGGCCAAGAGACCCAGTACTTC | CASSQVGQETQYF
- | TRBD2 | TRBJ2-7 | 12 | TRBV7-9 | TGTGCCTGCAGCGGGGAAACCTACGAGCAGTACTTC | CACSGETYEQYF
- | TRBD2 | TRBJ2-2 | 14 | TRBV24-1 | TGTGCCACCGGGGAGGGCGAGGACACCGGGGAGCTGTTTTTT | CATGEGEDTGELFF
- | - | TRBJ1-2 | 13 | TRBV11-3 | TGTGCCAGCAGCCACCGGGACGGCTATGGCTACACCTTC | CASSHRDGYGYTF
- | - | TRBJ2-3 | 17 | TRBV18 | TGTGCCAGCTCACCTTCTCCCTCGCGTCTTAGCACAGATACGCAGTATTTT | CASSPSPSRLSTDTQYF
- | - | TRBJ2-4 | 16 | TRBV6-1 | TGTGCCAGCAGGCCTCGACAGGACGACTCGCGGAACATTCAGTACTTC | CASRPRQDDSRNIQYF
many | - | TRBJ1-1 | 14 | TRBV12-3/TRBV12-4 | TGTGCCAGCAGTTTACAGGGGAAGAACACTGAAGCTTTCTTT | CASSLQGKNTEAFF
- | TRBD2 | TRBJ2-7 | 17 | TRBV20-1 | TGCAGTGCTAGAGAAAACCGACTAGCGGGAGTCCTTTACGAGCAGTACTTC | CSARENRLAGVLYEQYF
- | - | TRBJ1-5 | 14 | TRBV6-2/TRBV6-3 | TGTGCCAGCCGGACGACCGTCAGCAATCAGCCCCAGCATTTT | CASRTTVSNQPQHF
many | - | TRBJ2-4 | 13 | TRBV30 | TGTGCCTGGAGTGGTCCGGTAGCTAACATTCAGTACTTC | CAWSGPVANIQYF
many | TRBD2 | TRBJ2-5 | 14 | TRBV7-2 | TGTGCCAGCAGCCGGGGGGGCTATCAAGAGACCCAGTACTTC | CASSRGGYQETQYF
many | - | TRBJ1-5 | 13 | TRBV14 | TGTGCCAGCAGCCTCCAGGTCAATCAGCCCCAGCATTTT | CASSLQVNQPQHF
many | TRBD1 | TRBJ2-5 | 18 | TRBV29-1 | TGCAGCGTTCATTTGGCTTTTGATGACAGGGCGTTGCGGGAGACCCAGTACTTC | CSVHLAFDDRALRETQYF
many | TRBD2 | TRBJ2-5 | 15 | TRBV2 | TGTGCCAGCAGTGAGGGGACTAGCGAAAGAGAGACCCAGTACTTC | CASSEGTSERETQYF
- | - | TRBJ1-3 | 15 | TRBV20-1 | TGCAGTGCTAGAAACCCGGGGGGGCCTGGAAACACCATATATTTT | CSARNPGGPGNTIYF
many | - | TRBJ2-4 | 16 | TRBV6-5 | TGTGCCAGCAGTAGGCTGGCAGACGGGGTTCAAAACATTCAGTACTTC | CASSRLADGVQNIQYF
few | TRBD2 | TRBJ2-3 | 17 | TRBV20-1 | TGCAGTGCTAGAGGAGGGGGCGGGAGGGCCCGCACAGATACGCAGTATTTT | CSARGGGGRARTDTQYF
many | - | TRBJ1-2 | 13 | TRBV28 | TGTGCCAGCAGCCCCGACCTTCCCTATGGCTACACCTTC | CASSPDLPYGYTF
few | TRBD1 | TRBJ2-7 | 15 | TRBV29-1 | TGCAGCGTTGGGACAACCGGGACAGGGGGTTACGAGCAGTACTTC | CSVGTTGTGGYEQYF
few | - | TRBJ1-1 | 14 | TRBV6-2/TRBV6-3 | TGTGCCAGCAGTTACTCAGCGATGAACACTGAAGCTTTCTTT | CASSYSAMNTEAFF
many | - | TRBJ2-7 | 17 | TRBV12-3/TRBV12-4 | TGTGCCAGCAGCTCTCCCCTTACCGACCGGGGTTTCTACGAGCAGTACTTC | CASSSPLTDRGFYEQYF
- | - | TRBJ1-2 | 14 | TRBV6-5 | TGTGCCAGCAGTTACGCGCAGGGAGGCTATGGCTACACCTTC | CASSYAQGGYGYTF
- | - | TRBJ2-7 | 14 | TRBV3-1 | TGTGCCAGCAGCCAGGCCGACAGGACCTACGAGCAGTACTTC | CASSQADRTYEQYF
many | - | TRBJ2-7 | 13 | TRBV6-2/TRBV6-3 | TGTGCCAGCACCGGAAGACCCTCCTACGAGCAGTACTTC | CASTGRPSYEQYF
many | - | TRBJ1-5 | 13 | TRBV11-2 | TGTGCCAGCAGCGGTGACACATATCAGCCCCAGCATTTT | CASSGDTYQPQHF
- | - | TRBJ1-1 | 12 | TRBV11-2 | TGTGCCAGCAGCCCATCCTACGGAGAAGCTTTCTTT | CASSPSYGEAFF
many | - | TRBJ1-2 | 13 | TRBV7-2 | TGTGCCAGCAGCTTACAGTTGGACGGCGGCTACACCTTC | CASSLQLDGGYTF
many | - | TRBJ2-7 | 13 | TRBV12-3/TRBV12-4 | TGTGCCAGCCGACGAGGGCTCCTCTACGAGCAGTACTTC | CASRRGLLYEQYF
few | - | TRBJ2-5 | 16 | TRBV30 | TGTGCCTGGAGTTCCTCCCCGGGACGGGAAGAGGAGACCCAGTACTTC | CAWSSSPGREEETQYF
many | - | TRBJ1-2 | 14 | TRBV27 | TGTGCCAGCAGTTTAAGACGTACCAACTATGGCTACACCTTC | CASSLRRTNYGYTF
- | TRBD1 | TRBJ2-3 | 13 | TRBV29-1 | TGCAGCATACGGACAGGGGGCACAGATACGCAGTATTTT | CSIRTGGTDTQYF
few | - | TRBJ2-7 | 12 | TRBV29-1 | TGCAGCGTTGACAAGGGAGGTTACGAGCAGTACTTC | CSVDKGGYEQYF
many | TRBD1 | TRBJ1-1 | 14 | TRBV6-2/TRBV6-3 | TGTGCCAGCAGTTACTCGGACAGGGACACTGAAGCTTTCTTT | CASSYSDRDTEAFF
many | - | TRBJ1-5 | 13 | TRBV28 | TGTGCCAGCAAAGGAGACATTCAGCAGCCCCAGCATTTT | CASKGDIQQPQHF
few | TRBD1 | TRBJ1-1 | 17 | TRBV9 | TGTGCCAGCAGCGAACACTATCCCCGGAGGGGGCTATCTGAAGCTTTCTTT | CASSEHYPRRGLSEAFF
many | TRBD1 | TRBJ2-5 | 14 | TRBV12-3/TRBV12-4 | TGTGCCAGCAAAGACAGGGGTCTCCAAGAGACCCAGTACTTC | CASKDRGLQETQYF
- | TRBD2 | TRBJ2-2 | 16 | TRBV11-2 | TGTGCCAGCAGCTACGGCGGGCCAGCGGGAAACGGGGAGCTGTTTTTT | CASSYGGPAGNGELFF
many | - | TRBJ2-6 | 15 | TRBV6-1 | TGTGCCAGCAGTCCCCATCTATCTGGGGCCAACGTCCTGACTTTC | CASSPHLSGANVLTF
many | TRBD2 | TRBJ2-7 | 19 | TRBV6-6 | TGTGCCAGCAGTTACAATCGGGAGGCGGGAGGGCTGAGGACCTACGAGCAGTACTTC | CASSYNREAGGLRTYEQYF
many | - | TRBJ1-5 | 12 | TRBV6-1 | TGTGCCAGCAATGCAGGGATGCAGCCCCAGCATTTT | CASNAGMQPQHF
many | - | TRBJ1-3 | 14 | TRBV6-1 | TGTGCCAGCAAGAAGAGAGGGGATGGAAACACCATATATTTT | CASKKRGDGNTIYF
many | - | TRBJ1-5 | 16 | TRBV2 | TGTGCCAGCAGCGTCGCTGATGTTGGCCCTGATCAGCCCCAGCATTTT | CASSVADVGPDQPQHF
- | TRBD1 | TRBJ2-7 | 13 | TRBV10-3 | TGTGCCATCAGTGATAGGGGGCGGCACGAGCAGTACTTC | CAISDRGRHEQYF
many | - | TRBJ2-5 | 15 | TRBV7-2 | TGTGCCAGCACCCTAGGTGCGTTGTCTCAAGAGACCCAGTACTTC | CASTLGALSQETQYF
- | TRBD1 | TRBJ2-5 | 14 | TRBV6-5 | TGTGCCAGCAGTTACAGGGGACAGGGAGAGACCCAGTACTTC | CASSYRGQGETQYF
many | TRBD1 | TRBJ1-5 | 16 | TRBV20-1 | TGCAGTGCTAGAGATCCGGGACAGCATAGCAATCAGCCCCAGCATTTT | CSARDPGQHSNQPQHF
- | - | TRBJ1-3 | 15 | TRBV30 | TGTGCCTGGAGTGTTACCGGGACCTCTGGAAACACCATATATTTT | CAWSVTGTSGNTIYF
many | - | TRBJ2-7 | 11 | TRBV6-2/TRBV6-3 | TGTGCCAGCAGTTACGCAGGCGAGCAGTACTTC | CASSYAGEQYF